A selection of T cell receptor beta chains follows, all from one sample in a study of response to subunit inactivated influenza vaccine. TCRdb itself ran the RT-PCR reads through MiXCR, one entry per CDR3 protein. This table holds more than 200,000 distinct CDR3 sequences, approximately 12% found once. Sequenced here: non-naive T cells sorted from PBMCs, sampled less than 15 days before vaccination. These receptors all stem from a man in his fifties or sixties who received an inactivated influenza vaccine. Each CDR3 is given with its conserved first and last residue. The D gene is left open where the match is weak. Clone size is not always given. Where it is, it says once, few, many or a class for expanded clones.

cdr3_length: 15; v_call: TRBV10-3; d_call: .; j_call: TRBJ1-6; clone_size: .; cdr3_aa: CAISDPHGNNSPLHF; cdr3_nt: TGTGCCATCAGTGATCCCCACGGGAATAATTCACCCCTCCACTTT
cdr3_length: 15; v_call: TRBV3-1; d_call: .; j_call: TRBJ1-2; clone_size: .; cdr3_aa: CASSPVRSSNYGYTF; cdr3_nt: TGTGCCAGCAGCCCCGTCCGGAGTTCTAACTATGGCTACACCTTC
cdr3_length: 14; v_call: TRBV6-5; d_call: TRBD1; j_call: TRBJ2-3; clone_size: few; cdr3_aa: CASNLGQGQDTQYF; cdr3_nt: TGTGCCAGCAATTTAGGACAGGGACAAGATACGCAGTATTTT
cdr3_length: 16; v_call: TRBV7-2; d_call: TRBD2; j_call: TRBJ2-1; clone_size: .; cdr3_aa: CASSSTSGGDYNEQFF; cdr3_nt: TGTGCCAGCAGCTCGACTAGCGGGGGGGACTACAATGAGCAGTTCTTC
cdr3_length: 15; v_call: TRBV29-1; d_call: .; j_call: TRBJ2-5; clone_size: .; cdr3_aa: CSVESSLYPQETQYF; cdr3_nt: TGCAGCGTTGAATCTAGTCTCTACCCTCAAGAGACCCAGTACTTC
cdr3_length: 14; v_call: TRBV7-9; d_call: .; j_call: TRBJ2-4; clone_size: .; cdr3_aa: CASSLVAGINIQYF; cdr3_nt: TGTGCCAGCAGCTTAGTAGCAGGGATAAACATTCAGTACTTC
cdr3_length: 15; v_call: TRBV6-2/TRBV6-3; d_call: .; j_call: TRBJ1-2; clone_size: many; cdr3_aa: CASSYGSGLDYGYTF; cdr3_nt: TGTGCCAGCAGTTACGGTTCAGGGCTGGACTATGGCTACACCTTC
cdr3_length: 13; v_call: TRBV29-1; d_call: .; j_call: TRBJ2-7; clone_size: medium-sized; cdr3_aa: CSARAASAYEQYF; cdr3_nt: TGCAGCGCTCGAGCTGCCTCCGCCTACGAGCAGTACTTC
cdr3_length: 14; v_call: TRBV20-1; d_call: .; j_call: TRBJ1-4; clone_size: many; cdr3_aa: CSARQLATNEKLFF; cdr3_nt: TGCAGTGCTAGACAGTTAGCAACTAATGAAAAACTGTTTTTT
cdr3_length: 14; v_call: TRBV10-2; d_call: .; j_call: TRBJ2-7; clone_size: .; cdr3_aa: CASKDYPSSYEQYF; cdr3_nt: TGCGCCAGCAAAGACTATCCCAGCTCCTACGAGCAGTACTTC
cdr3_length: 13; v_call: TRBV12-3/TRBV12-4; d_call: .; j_call: TRBJ2-5; clone_size: .; cdr3_aa: CASRKTVTETQYF; cdr3_nt: TGTGCCAGCAGGAAGACAGTGACTGAGACCCAGTACTTC
cdr3_length: 18; v_call: TRBV14; d_call: .; j_call: TRBJ2-1; clone_size: few; cdr3_aa: CASSQGWVAGWSYNEQFF; cdr3_nt: TGTGCCAGCAGCCAAGGGTGGGTGGCGGGGTGGTCCTACAATGAGCAGTTCTTC
cdr3_length: 18; v_call: TRBV4-2; d_call: .; j_call: TRBJ2-6; clone_size: .; cdr3_aa: CASSQDFGVVSGANVLTF; cdr3_nt: TGTGCCAGCAGCCAAGATTTTGGTGTGGTCTCTGGGGCCAACGTCCTGACTTTC
cdr3_length: 16; v_call: TRBV20-1; d_call: TRBD2; j_call: TRBJ2-7; clone_size: many; cdr3_aa: CSARDLLGASGYEQYF; cdr3_nt: TGCAGTGCTAGAGATCTTCTTGGGGCTAGCGGCTACGAGCAGTACTTC
cdr3_length: 15; v_call: TRBV5-1; d_call: TRBD2; j_call: TRBJ2-1; clone_size: many; cdr3_aa: CASSFDSGKGNEQFF; cdr3_nt: TGCGCCAGCAGCTTTGATAGCGGGAAGGGAAATGAGCAGTTCTTC
cdr3_length: 15; v_call: TRBV7-9; d_call: TRBD2; j_call: TRBJ2-1; clone_size: .; cdr3_aa: CASSPPGLGYNEQFF; cdr3_nt: TGTGCCAGCAGCCCTCCGGGACTAGGTTACAATGAGCAGTTCTTC
cdr3_length: 12; v_call: TRBV14; d_call: .; j_call: TRBJ2-1; clone_size: many; cdr3_aa: CASSQVRLEQFF; cdr3_nt: TGTGCCAGCAGCCAAGTGAGACTTGAGCAGTTCTTC
cdr3_length: 15; v_call: TRBV15; d_call: .; j_call: TRBJ2-1; clone_size: few; cdr3_aa: CATSLILGGSNEQFF; cdr3_nt: TGTGCCACCAGCCTGATATTGGGGGGTTCAAATGAGCAGTTCTTC
cdr3_length: 11; v_call: TRBV20-1; d_call: .; j_call: TRBJ2-7; clone_size: many; cdr3_aa: CSGVSSYEQYF; cdr3_nt: TGCAGTGGAGTAAGCTCCTACGAGCAGTACTTC
cdr3_length: 16; v_call: TRBV11-2; d_call: .; j_call: TRBJ2-1; clone_size: few; cdr3_aa: CASSPRASGAYNEQFF; cdr3_nt: TGTGCCAGCAGCCCGCGGGCCAGCGGTGCCTACAATGAGCAGTTCTTC
cdr3_length: 14; v_call: TRBV5-1; d_call: .; j_call: TRBJ2-5; clone_size: few; cdr3_aa: CASSLPTRSETQYF; cdr3_nt: TGCGCCAGCAGCTTGCCAACTAGGTCAGAGACCCAGTACTTC
cdr3_length: 16; v_call: TRBV24-1; d_call: .; j_call: TRBJ2-5; clone_size: .; cdr3_aa: CATSDLRLGGQETQYF; cdr3_nt: TGTGCCACCAGTGATTTGCGGCTGGGAGGACAAGAGACCCAGTACTTC
cdr3_length: 14; v_call: TRBV7-2; d_call: .; j_call: TRBJ1-1; clone_size: few; cdr3_aa: CASSASPGTTEAFF; cdr3_nt: TGTGCCAGCAGCGCCAGCCCCGGGACCACTGAAGCTTTCTTT
cdr3_length: 15; v_call: TRBV5-1; d_call: TRBD1; j_call: TRBJ1-6; clone_size: .; cdr3_aa: CASRLGQGARSPLHF; cdr3_nt: TGCGCCAGCCGATTAGGGCAGGGGGCACGCTCACCCCTCCACTTT
cdr3_length: 16; v_call: TRBV5-1; d_call: TRBD1; j_call: TRBJ1-6; clone_size: .; cdr3_aa: CASSLNHGTGNSPLHF; cdr3_nt: TGCGCCAGCAGCTTAAACCACGGGACAGGGAATTCACCCCTCCACTTT
cdr3_length: 13; v_call: TRBV7-2; d_call: .; j_call: TRBJ1-2; clone_size: many; cdr3_aa: CASSYRQDVGYTF; cdr3_nt: TGTGCCAGCAGCTACCGGCAGGACGTCGGCTACACCTTC
cdr3_length: 14; v_call: TRBV28; d_call: TRBD1; j_call: TRBJ1-5; clone_size: few; cdr3_aa: CASSRGRGNQPQHF; cdr3_nt: TGTGCCAGCAGTAGGGGGCGAGGGAATCAGCCCCAGCATTTT
cdr3_length: 14; v_call: TRBV5-1; d_call: .; j_call: TRBJ2-1; clone_size: few; cdr3_aa: CASSRDPSYNEQFF; cdr3_nt: TGCGCCAGCAGCCGGGACCCCTCCTACAATGAGCAGTTCTTC
cdr3_length: 15; v_call: TRBV20-1; d_call: TRBD2; j_call: TRBJ2-5; clone_size: few; cdr3_aa: CSGTYFGTTLETQYF; cdr3_nt: TGCAGTGGCACGTACTTCGGGACTACGCTGGAGACCCAGTACTTC
cdr3_length: 13; v_call: TRBV5-1; d_call: TRBD1; j_call: TRBJ1-2; clone_size: .; cdr3_aa: CASSQGQAVTYTF; cdr3_nt: TGCGCCAGCAGCCAGGGACAGGCCGTCACTTACACCTTC